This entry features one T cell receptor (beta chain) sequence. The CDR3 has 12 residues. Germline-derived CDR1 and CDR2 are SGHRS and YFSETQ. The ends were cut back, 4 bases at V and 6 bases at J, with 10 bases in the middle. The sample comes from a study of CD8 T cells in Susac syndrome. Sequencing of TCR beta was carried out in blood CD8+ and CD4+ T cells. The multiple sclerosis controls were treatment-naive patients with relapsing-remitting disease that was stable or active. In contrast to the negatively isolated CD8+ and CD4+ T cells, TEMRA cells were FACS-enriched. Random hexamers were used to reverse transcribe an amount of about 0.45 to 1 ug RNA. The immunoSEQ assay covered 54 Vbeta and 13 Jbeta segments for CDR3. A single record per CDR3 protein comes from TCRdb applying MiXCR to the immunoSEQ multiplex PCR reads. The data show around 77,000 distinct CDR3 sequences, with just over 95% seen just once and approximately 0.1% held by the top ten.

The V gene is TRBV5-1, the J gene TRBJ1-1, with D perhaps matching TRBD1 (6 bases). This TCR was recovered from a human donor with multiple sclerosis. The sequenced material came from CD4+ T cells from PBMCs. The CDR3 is CASSPTGSEAFF. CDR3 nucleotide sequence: TGCGCCAGCAGCCCGACAGGATCTGAAGCTTTCTTT.